The 23 T cell receptor beta chains below were found in one sample sequenced in a study of PD-1 blockade in classical Hodgkin lymphoma. Time point given: cycle 4 day 1 (C4D1), after more than 5 weeks of nivolumab. Autologous stem cell transplantation was followed by relapse in every patient, and brentuximab vedotin exposure varied. Purified CD4+ T cells were obtained from thawed PBMCs through magnetic negative selection. TCRdb's copy holds only in-frame clones and misses some; the assay was immunoSEQ multiplex PCR. The data contain 25,000 to 30,000 clones, around 79% of them singletons. The sequences come from CD4+ T cells from blood, collected before the fourth cycle of nivolumab. The receptors come from a human donor with classical Hodgkin lymphoma.

This clone was observed a few times. This chain connects TRBV7-2 to TRBJ2-7; 12 nucleotides align to TRBD2. Germline V gene sequence: CDR1 SGHTA, CDR2 FQGNSA. The CDR3 contains 16 residues. V gave up 5 bases and J gave up 2 bases; unmatched junction bases: 7. The CDR3 region has the DNA TGTGCCAGCAGCCACGGGGCTAGCGGGAGGGCCTACGAGCAGTACTTC. This translates into CASSHGASGRAYEQYF.

This clone showed up just a few times. V is TRBV7-9 and J is TRBJ2-7, with D uncertain. Trimming stripped 1 base from V and 5 bases from J, with 12 bases between. The length of the CDR3 is 14 residues. Germline CDR1 SEHNR, CDR2 FQNEAQ (reference sequence). The DNA for the CDR3 is TGTGCCAGCAGCTTAGGTCTCGCAGTCAACGAGCAGTACTTC. This gives the protein CASSLGLAVNEQYF. Full variable domain (remainder filled in from reference TRBV7-9 and TRBJ2-7): DTGVSQNPRHKITKRGQNVTFRCDPISEHNRLYWYRQTLGQGPEFLTYFQNEAQLEKSRLLSDRFSAERPKGSFSTLEIQRTEQGDSAMYLCASSLGLAVNEQYFGPGTRLTVT.

The chain carries TRBV7-3 and TRBJ2-2; TRBD2 aligns across 7 bases. Germline assignment: CDR1 SGHTA and CDR2 FQGTGA. V was pared by 2 bases and J by 4 bases, with 4 bases of the junction left unmatched. This CDR3 has 15 amino acids. The CDR3 coding sequence is TGTGCCAGCAGCTTATTGGGCGGGAGCACCGGGGAGCTGTTTTTT. Translated, it gives CASSLLGGSTGELFF.

This clone turned up a few times. V is TRBV10-3 and J is TRBJ1-2; no reliable D call. This CDR3 comprises 12 residues. Germline V gives CDR1 ENHRY, CDR2 SYGVKD. Trimming removed 3 bases at V and 7 bases at J, with 9 bases between. The CDR3 nucleotides read TGTGCCATCAGTGACTCGGACGGTGGCTACACCTTC. Residues: CAISDSDGGYTF.

The J gene is TRBJ1-5, the V gene TRBV7-8; D gene uncertain. With 1 base removed from V and 5 bases from J, the gap between germline ends came to 9 bases. CDR3 length: 14 amino acids. The germline CDR1 and CDR2 sequences are SGHVS and FQNEAQ. In DNA, the CDR3 is TGTGCCAGCAGCTTAGTAGCTGAGTATCAGCCCCAGCATTTT. Translation gives CASSLVAEYQPQHF.

V and J are TRBV6-1 and TRBJ1-2; D perhaps matches TRBD1 (6 bases). Germline V gene sequence: CDR1 MNHNS, CDR2 SASEGT. CDR3 size: 14 residues. V was clipped by 6 bases and J by 4 bases, with 15 bases between them. CDR3: CASRPDLGGYGYTF. Written as DNA, the CDR3 is TGTGCCAGCAGGCCGGACCTAGGGGGCTATGGCTACACCTTC.

There are a few counts of this clone. The CDR3 DNA reads as TGTGCCAGCAGTGAATTAGGACTAGGGGTGGATACGCAGTATTTT. Translating gives CASSELGLGVDTQYF. This rearrangement joins TRBV2 to TRBJ2-3; 7 nucleotides agree with TRBD2. The V and J ends lost 2 bases and 6 bases, in that order; junction bases with no gene match: 8. The V gene's germline CDR1 is SNHLY and CDR2 FYNNEI. CDR3 length equals 15 residues.

This rearrangement joins TRBV27 to TRBJ2-7; 9 nucleotides line up with TRBD1. From germline, CDR1 is MNHEY and CDR2 SMNVEV (reference sequence). With V trimmed by 6 bases and J by 1 base, 1 base remained unmatched. The CDR3 is made up of 13 amino acids. The CDR3 here is CASRGTGSYEQYF. DNA for the CDR3: TGTGCCAGCAGGGGGACAGGGTCCTACGAGCAGTACTTC.

The chain employs TRBV19 and TRBJ2-6; maybe TRBD2 (6 bases). Germline assignment: CDR1 LNHDA and CDR2 SQIVND (reference sequence). The V end lost 0 bases, the J end lost 4 bases, and 13 bases lay between the germline ends. The CDR3 totals 17 residues. The CDR3 reads CASSIDRRAAGANVLTF. Written as DNA, the CDR3 is TGTGCCAGTAGTATAGATCGGAGGGCGGCAGGGGCCAACGTCCTGACTTTC.

This clone showed up just once. This chain joins TRBV19 and TRBJ2-7; D is undetermined. The CDR3 covers 15 residues. Germline CDR1 and CDR2: LNHDA and SQIVND (reference sequence). The germline V and J ends were trimmed by 5 bases and 0 bases, with 14 bases remaining between them. The DNA for the CDR3 is TGTGCCAGTAGTGTTAATGCGGAGAGCTCCTACGAGCAGTACTTC. This sequence encodes CASSVNAESSYEQYF.

The CDR3 here is CASSYSGRINEKLFF. Written as DNA, the CDR3 is TGTGCCAGCAGTTACTCGGGTCGGATTAATGAAAAACTGTTTTTT. The J gene is TRBJ1-4, the V gene TRBV6-5; D call uncertain. With 0 bases removed from V and 4 bases from J, the gap between germline ends came to 9 bases. CDR1 and CDR2 (germline): MNHEY, SVGAGI. This CDR3 is built from 15 residues.

The chain links TRBV5-8 to TRBJ2-7; the D gene is possibly TRBD2 (5 bases). The V end lost 4 bases, the J end lost 4 bases, and 12 bases lay between the germline ends. Germline CDR1 reads SGHTS; CDR2 reads YDEGEE. The CDR3 is made up of 13 amino acids. CDR3 bases: TGTGCCAGCAGCCTGGACCGGGGTTACGAGCAGTACTTC. Translated, it gives CASSLDRGYEQYF.

The rearrangement links TRBV7-3 to TRBJ1-1, with 8 bases that match TRBD1. The length of the CDR3 is 13 residues. Germline V lookup: CDR1 SGHTA, CDR2 FQGTGA. The V segment lost 5 bases and the J segment 4 bases; nucleotides outside the gene matches: 3. CDR3 amino acids: CASSRTGGTEAFF. The CDR3 nucleotides read TGTGCCAGCAGCCGAACAGGGGGCACTGAAGCTTTCTTT.

The chain links TRBV9 to TRBJ1-4; D remains ambiguous. Germline V gene lookup returns CDR1 SGDLS and CDR2 YYNGEE. V was trimmed by 3 bases and J by 0 bases, leaving 6 bases between them. This CDR3 is built from 14 residues. CDR3 sequence: CASSGSATNEKLFF. In DNA, the CDR3 is TGTGCCAGCAGCGGCAGTGCAACTAATGAAAAACTGTTTTTT. The whole variable domain, filled in from reference TRBV9 and TRBJ1-4, reads DSGVTQTPKHLITATGQRVTLRCSPRSGDLSVYWYQQSLDQGLQFLIQYYNGEERAKGNILERFSAQQFPDLHSELNLSSLELGDSALYFCASSGSATNEKLFFGSGTQLSVL.

The rearrangement uses TRBV5-4 and TRBJ2-2; 12 positions agree with TRBD2. The CDR3 has 17 amino acids. Germline V lookup: CDR1 SGHNT, CDR2 YYREEE (reference sequence). The V and J ends lost 4 bases and 8 bases, in that order; junction bases with no gene match: 12. DNA of the CDR3: TGTGCCAGCAGCCCGCGAGTGCTAGCGGGGGGGACTGGGGAGCTGTTTTTT. This codes for CASSPRVLAGGTGELFF.

The chain carries TRBV5-4 and TRBJ2-2, with 9 bases aligning to TRBD1. The CDR3 is made up of 15 amino acids. Germline V gives CDR1 SGHNT, CDR2 YYREEE (reference sequence). V gave up 3 bases and J gave up 3 bases; unmatched junction bases: 3. CDR3 in amino acids: CASSYGQGYTGELFF. CDR3 bases: TGTGCCAGCAGCTATGGACAGGGGTACACCGGGGAGCTGTTTTTT.

This sequence joins TRBV28 and TRBJ1-4, with 7 bases identical to TRBD1. CDR3 length equals 15 residues. Unmatched junction bases numbered 12, after V lost 6 bases and J lost 8 bases. CDR1 is MDHEN, CDR2 SYDVKM, per germline. CDR3 sequence: CASRSPLTGYEKLFF. CDR3 DNA sequence: TGTGCCAGCAGGTCCCCCTTGACAGGGTACGAAAAACTGTTTTTT.

The DNA for the CDR3 is TGTGCCAGCAGTTACTCGCCAGGCGGGAGGGGGGAGCTGTTTTTT. Translating gives CASSYSPGGRGELFF. The chain joins TRBV6-5 to TRBJ2-2, with 8 bases identical to TRBD2. The CDR3 loop spans 15 amino acids. Trimming removed 0 bases from V and 8 bases from J; junction bases left unmatched: 5. CDR1 and CDR2 from the germline V gene are MNHEY and SVGAGI.

This clone occurred a few times. The chain has TRBV5-1 and TRBJ2-1; D is perhaps TRBD1 or TRBD2 (5 bases each). The V gene's germline CDR1 is SGHRS and CDR2 YFSETQ. V was trimmed by 3 bases and J by 3 bases, leaving 19 bases between them. This CDR3 comprises 17 residues. The CDR3 region is CASSSELGESNYNEQFF. CDR3 nucleotides: TGCGCCAGCAGCTCGGAACTAGGGGAGTCTAACTACAATGAGCAGTTCTTC.

This chain joins TRBV28 and TRBJ2-7, with D maybe TRBD1 (6 bases). The CDR3 totals 13 residues. V lost 6 bases to trimming and J lost 5 bases, with 14 bases between them. Germline CDR1 is MDHEN and CDR2 is SYDVKM. The CDR3 sequence: CASSHGTSDEQYF. The DNA of the CDR3 is TGTGCCAGCAGCCACGGGACATCCGACGAGCAGTACTTC. Full variable domain (rest looked up from reference TRBV28 and TRBJ2-7): DVKVTQSSRYLVKRTGEKVFLECVQDMDHENMFWYRQDPGLGLRLIYFSYDVKMKEKGDIPEGYSVSREKKERFSLILESASTNQTSMYLCASSHGTSDEQYFGPGTRLTVT.

The count of this clone is one. The chain uses TRBV10-3 and TRBJ2-5; 7 positions match TRBD1. This CDR3 contains 15 residues. The V and J ends lost 1 base and 3 bases, in that order; junction bases with no gene match: 5. CDR1 ENHRY and CDR2 SYGVKD come from the germline V gene. The CDR3 here is CAISELQGIKETQYF. CDR3 DNA: TGTGCCATCAGTGAGTTACAGGGGATTAAAGAGACCCAGTACTTC.

The chain carries TRBV14 and TRBJ2-5, with D possibly called TRBD1 or TRBD2 (5 bases each). The CDR3 has 14 residues. Germline V lookup: CDR1 SGHDN, CDR2 FVKESK. V lost 1 base, J lost 1 base, and 7 bases lay in between. This CDR3 reads CASSQGGPQETQYF. CDR3 coding DNA: TGTGCCAGCAGCCAAGGGGGACCCCAAGAGACCCAGTACTTC.

V is TRBV20-1 and J is TRBJ2-7; weak D call: TRBD2 (6 bases). The V gene's germline CDR1 is DFQATT and CDR2 SNEGSKA (reference sequence). CDR3 length: 11 residues. With 2 bases removed from V and 9 bases from J, the gap between germline ends came to 11 bases. The CDR3 sequence: CSARIGEVQYF. The CDR3 DNA sequence: TGCAGTGCTAGAATAGGGGAGGTGCAGTACTTC.